This TCR beta chain came from a study of identical twins. MiXCR was run by TCRdb on the 5' RACE reads, yielding one entry per CDR3 protein. The sample contains fewer than 250,000 distinct CDR3 sequences, 7.5% of which appear only once. This CDR3 spans 16 amino acids. CDR1 is SGHAT and CDR2 is FQNNGV in the germline V gene. With 3 bases clipped from V and 2 bases from J, the junction kept 3 bases outside the gene matches. This clonotype was seen only a few times. The same data also contributed to another study, on yellow fever vaccine responses in identical twins.

The receptor comes from a woman in her late teens or twenties in good health. This sequence joins TRBV11-2 and TRBJ2-1; 11 positions match TRBD2. Material for sequencing was CD8+ T cells sorted from blood. The CDR3 sequence: CASSLTSGVTYNEQFF. For the CDR3, the DNA is TGTGCCAGCAGCTTGACTAGCGGGGTAACCTACAATGAGCAGTTCTTC.